This is a list of T cell receptor beta chains from one sample in a study of CD4 and CD8 cells across lung adenocarcinoma regions. TCRdb used MiXCR to reprocess the PCR reads, holding one entry per CDR3 protein. Seen here are 3,000 to 4,500 distinct CDR3 sequences, roughly three fifths observed once, and the top ten hold 20% to 25%. The specimen sequenced was CD4+ T cells from the margin of a lung tumor. The receptors derive from a female donor with lung adenocarcinoma. The CD4 and CD8 labels of this study may be unreliable. The conserved cysteine and the conserved F or W are not part of the CDR3 here. Fields, in order: J gene, V gene, clone size, CDR3 protein. Not every row has a clone size; where given, it reads once, few, many or a size class.

J gene: TRBJ2-1
V gene: TRBV7-2
clone size: .
CDR3 protein: ASSLEVSFGGEQF

J gene: TRBJ2-1
V gene: TRBV27
clone size: .
CDR3 protein: ASSLSYRQLQLYNEQF

J gene: TRBJ2-1
V gene: TRBV11-2
clone size: few
CDR3 protein: ASSPGEIYNEQF

J gene: TRBJ2-3
V gene: TRBV6-1
clone size: .
CDR3 protein: AGSGGVGTETQY

J gene: TRBJ1-2
V gene: TRBV6-1
clone size: medium-sized
CDR3 protein: ASNRDRGVDGYT

J gene: TRBJ2-4
V gene: TRBV6-1
clone size: medium-sized
CDR3 protein: ASGKAQNIQY

J gene: .
V gene: TRBV6-2/TRBV6-3
clone size: .
CDR3 protein: ASSYETSGSYEQY

J gene: TRBJ2-1
V gene: TRBV6-5
clone size: .
CDR3 protein: ASSYAGLLYNEQF

J gene: TRBJ2-4
V gene: TRBV27
clone size: .
CDR3 protein: ASNLLADQNPNIQY

J gene: .
V gene: TRBV10-1
clone size: few
CDR3 protein: ASSWDSTYEQY

J gene: TRBJ2-5
V gene: TRBV27
clone size: .
CDR3 protein: ASMGQGGETQY

J gene: TRBJ2-3
V gene: TRBV30
clone size: .
CDR3 protein: AWSVLAGQSDTQY

J gene: TRBJ2-5
V gene: TRBV6-1
clone size: once
CDR3 protein: AGSVGRDKETQY

J gene: TRBJ2-1
V gene: TRBV9
clone size: medium-sized
CDR3 protein: ASSARTSSIRNEQF

J gene: TRBJ2-7
V gene: TRBV7-2
clone size: medium-sized
CDR3 protein: ASSSYLAGGNEQY

J gene: TRBJ2-1
V gene: TRBV10-3
clone size: medium-sized
CDR3 protein: AISAAASSYNEQF

J gene: TRBJ2-4
V gene: TRBV15
clone size: .
CDR3 protein: ATSIAPPGGGNIQY

J gene: TRBJ1-2
V gene: TRBV6-5
clone size: .
CDR3 protein: ASRSQGTRGGYGYT

J gene: TRBJ1-1
V gene: TRBV7-6
clone size: .
CDR3 protein: ASSLKLMNTEAF

J gene: .
V gene: TRBV27
clone size: .
CDR3 protein: ASSGGEAYEQY

J gene: TRBJ2-1
V gene: TRBV6-1
clone size: medium-sized
CDR3 protein: ASNSGTSVWGEQF

J gene: TRBJ2-1
V gene: TRBV6-1
clone size: medium-sized
CDR3 protein: ASSESAGSYNEQF

J gene: TRBJ2-1
V gene: TRBV30
clone size: few
CDR3 protein: AWSAIAGWDNEQF

J gene: TRBJ2-3
V gene: TRBV20-1
clone size: .
CDR3 protein: SVGSGRGESDTQY

J gene: .
V gene: TRBV6-1
clone size: .
CDR3 protein: ASSDYGMGETQY

J gene: TRBJ2-3
V gene: TRBV10-3
clone size: .
CDR3 protein: AGRGGRGPDTQY

J gene: TRBJ2-3
V gene: TRBV7-9
clone size: .
CDR3 protein: ASSPSGATDTQY

J gene: TRBJ1-5
V gene: TRBV6-1
clone size: medium-sized
CDR3 protein: ASSERYQGALEREPQH

J gene: TRBJ2-1
V gene: TRBV10-1
clone size: .
CDR3 protein: ASSTYNEQF

J gene: TRBJ2-1
V gene: TRBV27
clone size: .
CDR3 protein: ASRSGTSGNNEQF

J gene: TRBJ2-3
V gene: TRBV10-3
clone size: .
CDR3 protein: PTPGVRATDTQY

J gene: TRBJ2-3
V gene: TRBV6-5
clone size: medium-sized
CDR3 protein: ASSNEAGDPDTQY

J gene: TRBJ1-1
V gene: TRBV7-6
clone size: .
CDR3 protein: ASSLAVGNTEAF

J gene: TRBJ2-1
V gene: TRBV6-5
clone size: .
CDR3 protein: ASSYFSAYNEQF

J gene: TRBJ2-1
V gene: TRBV3-1
clone size: .
CDR3 protein: ASSQVGVANEQF

J gene: TRBJ2-1
V gene: TRBV4-1
clone size: medium-sized
CDR3 protein: ASSGRGSEQF

J gene: TRBJ2-4
V gene: TRBV6-1
clone size: .
CDR3 protein: ASSELAHRAKNTQY

J gene: TRBJ2-2
V gene: TRBV7-7
clone size: .
CDR3 protein: ASSLDPSGELF

J gene: TRBJ1-1
V gene: TRBV12-3/TRBV12-4
clone size: medium-sized
CDR3 protein: ASSHPTLTDSSSGNTEAF

J gene: .
V gene: TRBV6-1
clone size: .
CDR3 protein: ASNSLVGGGKNMQY

J gene: .
V gene: TRBV7-7
clone size: .
CDR3 protein: ASSLGGGSETQY

J gene: TRBJ2-2
V gene: TRBV20-1
clone size: medium-sized
CDR3 protein: SARAGEGDTGELF

J gene: TRBJ2-2
V gene: TRBV10-1
clone size: once
CDR3 protein: ASSANPGTSGRTGELF

J gene: TRBJ2-3
V gene: TRBV5-1
clone size: .
CDR3 protein: ASRIISTDTQY